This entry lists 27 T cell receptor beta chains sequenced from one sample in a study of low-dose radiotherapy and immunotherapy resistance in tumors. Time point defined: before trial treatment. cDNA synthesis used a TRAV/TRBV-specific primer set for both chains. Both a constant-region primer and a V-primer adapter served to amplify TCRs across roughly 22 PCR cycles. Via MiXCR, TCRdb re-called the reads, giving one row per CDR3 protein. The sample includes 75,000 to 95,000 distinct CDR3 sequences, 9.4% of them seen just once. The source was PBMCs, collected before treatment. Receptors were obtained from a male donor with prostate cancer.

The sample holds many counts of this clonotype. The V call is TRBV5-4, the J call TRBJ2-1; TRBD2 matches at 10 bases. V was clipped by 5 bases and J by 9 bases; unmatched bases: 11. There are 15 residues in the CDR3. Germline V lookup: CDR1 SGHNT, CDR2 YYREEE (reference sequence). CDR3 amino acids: CASSSPGLALSEQFF. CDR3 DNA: TGTGCCAGCAGTAGCCCGGGACTAGCGTTAAGTGAGCAGTTCTTC.

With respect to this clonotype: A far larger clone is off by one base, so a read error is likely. In DNA form, the CDR3 reads TGCGCCAGCAGTCAATCGGAGGCGGGGCCCAACCACGAGCAGTTCTTC. It encodes CASSQSEAGPNHEQFF. The chain uses TRBV13 and TRBJ2-1, with D perhaps TRBD2 (6 bases). The germline V gene has CDR1 PRHDT and CDR2 FYEKMQ (reference sequence). The CDR3 is 16 residues long.

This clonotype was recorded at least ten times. CDR3 DNA sequence: TGCAGTGCAACCACAGGGGGCGGAATAACTAACTATGGCTACACCTTC. Translated, it gives CSATTGGGITNYGYTF. The chain links TRBV20-1 to TRBJ1-2, with 9 positions matching TRBD1. The CDR3 is 16 amino acids. The V gene end was trimmed by 6 bases and the J gene end by 0 bases; junction bases not matched to a gene: 11. CDR1 is DFQATT, CDR2 SNEGSKA, per germline (reference sequence).

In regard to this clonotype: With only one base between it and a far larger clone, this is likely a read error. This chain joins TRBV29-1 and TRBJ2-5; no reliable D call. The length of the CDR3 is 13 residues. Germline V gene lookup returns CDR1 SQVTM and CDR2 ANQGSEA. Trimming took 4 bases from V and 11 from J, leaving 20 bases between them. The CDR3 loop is CSVGVTNYNEQYF. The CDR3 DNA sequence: TGCAGCGTTGGAGTTACTAACTACAATGAGCAGTACTTC.

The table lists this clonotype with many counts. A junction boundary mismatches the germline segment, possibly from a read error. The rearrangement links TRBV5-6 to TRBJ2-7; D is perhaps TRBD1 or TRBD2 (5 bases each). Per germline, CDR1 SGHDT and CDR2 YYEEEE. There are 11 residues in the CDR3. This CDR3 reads CASSRDLAVDF. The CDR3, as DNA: TGTGCCAGCAGCAGGGACCTAGCAGTGGACTTC.

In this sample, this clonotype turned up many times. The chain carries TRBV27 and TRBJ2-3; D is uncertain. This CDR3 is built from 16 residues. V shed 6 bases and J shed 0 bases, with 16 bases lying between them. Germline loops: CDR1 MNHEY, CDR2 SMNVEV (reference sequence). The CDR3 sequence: CASSSPFMGSTDTQYF. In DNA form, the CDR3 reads TGTGCCAGCAGCTCTCCCTTTATGGGGAGCACAGATACGCAGTATTTT.

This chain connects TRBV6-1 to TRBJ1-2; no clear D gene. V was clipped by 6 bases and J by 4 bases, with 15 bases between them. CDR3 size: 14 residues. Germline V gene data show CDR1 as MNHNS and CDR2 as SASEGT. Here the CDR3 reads CASRTPDQLYGYTF. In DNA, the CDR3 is TGTGCCAGCAGGACTCCGGACCAGCTCTATGGCTACACCTTC.

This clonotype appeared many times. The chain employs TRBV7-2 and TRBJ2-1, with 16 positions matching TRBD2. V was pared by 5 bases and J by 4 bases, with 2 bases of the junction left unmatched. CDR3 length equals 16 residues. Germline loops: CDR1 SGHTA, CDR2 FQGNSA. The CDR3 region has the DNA TGTGCCAGCAGCCAGGGACTAGCGGGAGGGTACAATGAGCAGTTCTTC. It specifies CASSQGLAGGYNEQFF.

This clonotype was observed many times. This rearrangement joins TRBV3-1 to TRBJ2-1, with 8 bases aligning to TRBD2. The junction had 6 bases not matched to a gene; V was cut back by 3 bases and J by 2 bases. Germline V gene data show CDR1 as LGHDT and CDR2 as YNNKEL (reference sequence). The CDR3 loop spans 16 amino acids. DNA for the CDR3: TGTGCCAGCAGCCATGGACTAGCCGGGACCTACAATGAGCAGTTCTTC. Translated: CASSHGLAGTYNEQFF.

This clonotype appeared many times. CDR3 sequence reads: CASSRIVGPGTSVPYEQYF. The CDR3 nucleotides are TGTGCCAGCAGCCGGATAGTAGGGCCAGGGACTAGCGTCCCCTACGAGCAGTACTTC. The chain joins TRBV7-2 to TRBJ2-7; 10 nucleotides align to TRBD2. The CDR3 spans 19 residues. The V gene's germline CDR1 is SGHTA and CDR2 FQGNSA. V was clipped by 5 bases and J by 2 bases; unmatched bases: 18.

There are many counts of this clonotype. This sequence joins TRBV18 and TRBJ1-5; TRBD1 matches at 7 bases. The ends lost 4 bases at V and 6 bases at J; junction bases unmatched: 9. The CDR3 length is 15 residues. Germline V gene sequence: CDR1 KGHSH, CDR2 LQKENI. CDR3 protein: CASSLNRQGSQPQHF. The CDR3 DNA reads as TGTGCCAGCTCACTCAACCGACAGGGTTCTCAGCCCCAGCATTTT. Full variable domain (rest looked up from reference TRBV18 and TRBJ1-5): NAGVMQNPRHLVRRRGQEARLRCSPMKGHSHVYWYRQLPEEGLKFMVYLQKENIIDESGMPKERFSAEFPKEGPSILRIQQVVRGDSAAYFCASSLNRQGSQPQHFGDGTRLSIL.

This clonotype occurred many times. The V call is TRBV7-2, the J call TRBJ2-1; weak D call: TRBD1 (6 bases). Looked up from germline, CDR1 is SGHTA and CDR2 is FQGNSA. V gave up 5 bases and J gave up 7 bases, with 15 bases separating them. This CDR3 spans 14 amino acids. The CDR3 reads CASSPRGYDNEQFF. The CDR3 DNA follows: TGTGCCAGCAGCCCCAGGGGATACGATAATGAGCAGTTCTTC. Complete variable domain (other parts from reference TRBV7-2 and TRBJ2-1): GAGVSQSPSNKVTEKGKDVELRCDPISGHTALYWYRQSLGQGLEFLIYFQGNSAPDKSGLPSDRFSAERTGGSVSTLTIQRTQQEDSAVYLCASSPRGYDNEQFFGPGTRLTVL.

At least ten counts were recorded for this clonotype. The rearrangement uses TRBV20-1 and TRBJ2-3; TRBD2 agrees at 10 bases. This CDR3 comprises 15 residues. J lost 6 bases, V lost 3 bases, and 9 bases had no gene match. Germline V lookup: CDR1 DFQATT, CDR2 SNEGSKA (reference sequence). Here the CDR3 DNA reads TGCAGTGCTAGTGGACTAGCGGAGCCTAGGGATACGCAGTATTTT. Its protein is CSASGLAEPRDTQYF.

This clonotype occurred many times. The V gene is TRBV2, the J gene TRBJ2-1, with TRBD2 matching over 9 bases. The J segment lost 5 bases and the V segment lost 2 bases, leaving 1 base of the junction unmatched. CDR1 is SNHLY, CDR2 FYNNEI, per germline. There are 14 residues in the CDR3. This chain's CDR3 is CASSETSGHNEQFF. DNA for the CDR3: TGTGCCAGCAGTGAAACTAGCGGGCACAATGAGCAGTTCTTC.

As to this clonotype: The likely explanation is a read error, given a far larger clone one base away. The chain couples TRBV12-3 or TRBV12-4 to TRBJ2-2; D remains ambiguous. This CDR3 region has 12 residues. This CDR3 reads CASGLITGELFF. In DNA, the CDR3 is TGTGCCAGCGGTTTAATAACCGGGGAGCTGTTTTTT.

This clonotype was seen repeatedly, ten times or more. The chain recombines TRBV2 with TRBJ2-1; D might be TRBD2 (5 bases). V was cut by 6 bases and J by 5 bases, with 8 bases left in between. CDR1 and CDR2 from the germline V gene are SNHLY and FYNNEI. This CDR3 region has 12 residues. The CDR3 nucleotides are TGTGCCAGCAGCCGGGGAGACAATGAGCAGTTCTTC. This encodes CASSRGDNEQFF.

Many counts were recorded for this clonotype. CDR3 in DNA: TGTGCCAGCGTGGGTTCTGGGGCCAACGTCCTGACTTTC. Translating it yields CASVGSGANVLTF. V is TRBV6-6 and J is TRBJ2-6; no clear D gene. V shed 8 bases and J shed 1 base, with 6 bases lying between them. The CDR3 consists of 13 residues. Germline CDR1 MNHNY, CDR2 SVGAGI (reference sequence).

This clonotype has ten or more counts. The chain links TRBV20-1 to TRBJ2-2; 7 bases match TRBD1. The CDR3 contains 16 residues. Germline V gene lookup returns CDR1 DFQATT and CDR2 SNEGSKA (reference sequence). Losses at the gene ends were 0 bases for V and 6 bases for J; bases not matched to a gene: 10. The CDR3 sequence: CSARDRRQGRSGELFF. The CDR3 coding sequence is TGCAGTGCTAGAGATCGCCGACAGGGTCGATCCGGGGAGCTGTTTTTT.

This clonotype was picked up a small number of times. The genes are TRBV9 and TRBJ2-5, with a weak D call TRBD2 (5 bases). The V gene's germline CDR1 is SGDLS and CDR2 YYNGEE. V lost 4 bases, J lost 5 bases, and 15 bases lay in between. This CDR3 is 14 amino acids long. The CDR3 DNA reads TGTGCCAGCAGCTCAGGAGTGGGAGTGGAGACCCAGTACTTC. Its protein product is CASSSGVGVETQYF. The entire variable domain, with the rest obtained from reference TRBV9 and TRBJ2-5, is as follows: DSGVTQTPKHLITATGQRVTLRCSPRSGDLSVYWYQQSLDQGLQFLIQYYNGEERAKGNILERFSAQQFPDLHSELNLSSLELGDSALYFCASSSGVGVETQYFGPGTRLLVL.

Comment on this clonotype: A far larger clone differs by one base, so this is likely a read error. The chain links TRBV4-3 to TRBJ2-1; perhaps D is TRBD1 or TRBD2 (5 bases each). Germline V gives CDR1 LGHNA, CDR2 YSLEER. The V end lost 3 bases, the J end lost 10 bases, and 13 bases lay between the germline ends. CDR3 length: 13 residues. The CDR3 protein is CASSQGVSYEQFF. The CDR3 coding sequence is TGCGCCAGCAGCCAGGGGGTTTCGTACGAGCAGTTCTTC.

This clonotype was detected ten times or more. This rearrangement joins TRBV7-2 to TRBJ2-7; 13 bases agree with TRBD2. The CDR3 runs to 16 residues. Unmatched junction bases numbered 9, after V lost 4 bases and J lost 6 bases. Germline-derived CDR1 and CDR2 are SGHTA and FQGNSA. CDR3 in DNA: TGTGCCAGCAGCTCCGGACTAGCGGGAGTGCGGGCCGAGCAGTACTTC. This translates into CASSSGLAGVRAEQYF.

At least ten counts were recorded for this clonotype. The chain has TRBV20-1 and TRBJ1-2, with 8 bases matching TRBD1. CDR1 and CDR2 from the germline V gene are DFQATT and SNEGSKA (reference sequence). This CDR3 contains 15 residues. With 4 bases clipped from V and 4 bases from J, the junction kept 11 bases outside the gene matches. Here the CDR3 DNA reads TGCAGTGCTAATGGACAGGGAGGGTTTCTCTATGGCTACACCTTC. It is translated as CSANGQGGFLYGYTF.

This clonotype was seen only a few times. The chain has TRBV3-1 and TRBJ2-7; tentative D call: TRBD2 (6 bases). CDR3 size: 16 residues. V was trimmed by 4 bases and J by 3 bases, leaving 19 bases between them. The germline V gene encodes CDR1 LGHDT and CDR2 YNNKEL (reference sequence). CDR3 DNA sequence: TGTGCCAGCAGCCGGGGGAGGTCTAAGGTGGGCTACGAGCAGTACTTC. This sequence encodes CASSRGRSKVGYEQYF.

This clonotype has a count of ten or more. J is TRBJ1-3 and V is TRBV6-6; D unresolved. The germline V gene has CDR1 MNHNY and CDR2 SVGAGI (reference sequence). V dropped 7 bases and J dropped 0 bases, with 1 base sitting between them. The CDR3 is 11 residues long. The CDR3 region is CASNSGNTIYF. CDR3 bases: TGTGCCAGCAACTCTGGAAACACCATATATTTT.

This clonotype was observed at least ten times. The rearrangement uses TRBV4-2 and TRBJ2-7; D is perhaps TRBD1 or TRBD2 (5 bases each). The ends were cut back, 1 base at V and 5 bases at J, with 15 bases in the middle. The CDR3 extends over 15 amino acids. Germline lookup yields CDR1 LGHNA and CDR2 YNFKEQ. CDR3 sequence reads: CASSQAGTSAHEQYF. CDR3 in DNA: TGTGCCAGCAGCCAAGCCGGGACGTCCGCCCACGAGCAGTACTTC.

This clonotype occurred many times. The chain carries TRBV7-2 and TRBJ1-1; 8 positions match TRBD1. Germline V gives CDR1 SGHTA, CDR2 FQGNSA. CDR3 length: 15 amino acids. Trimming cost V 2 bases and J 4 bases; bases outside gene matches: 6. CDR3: CASSLQGAQVTEAFF. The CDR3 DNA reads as TGTGCCAGCAGCTTACAGGGGGCTCAGGTCACTGAAGCTTTCTTT.

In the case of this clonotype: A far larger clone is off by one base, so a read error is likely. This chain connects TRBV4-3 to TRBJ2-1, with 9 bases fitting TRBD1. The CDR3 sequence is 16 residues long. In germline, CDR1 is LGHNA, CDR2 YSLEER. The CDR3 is CDSSPGGTGTYNEQFF. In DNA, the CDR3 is TGCGACAGCAGCCCTGGTGGGACAGGGACCTACAATGAGCAGTTCTTC.